These 21 T cell receptor beta chains were all obtained from the same sample, sequenced in a study of OX40 agonist ivuxolimab in advanced cancers. Assay used: immunoSEQ multiplex PCR; TCRdb lists only in-frame clones, some missing. Here the sample spans approximately 35,000 clones, about three quarters being singletons. The specimen comprised CD4+ or CD8+ T cells sorted from blood, sampled in a trial of the OX40 agonist ivuxolimab. These receptor sequences come from an adult with an advanced solid tumor such as melanoma, head and neck, liver or kidney cancer.

In this sample, this clone turned up a few times. The chain uses TRBV18 and TRBJ1-4; 9 bases line up with TRBD1. The CDR3 consists of 20 residues. The V segment lost 4 bases and the J segment 0 bases; nucleotides outside the gene matches: 15. CDR1 and CDR2 from the germline V gene are KGHSH and LQKENI. DNA of the CDR3: TGTGCCAGCTCACGCAATTTCCCCGGGACAGGGTATACAACTAATGAAAAACTGTTTTTT. Translation gives CASSRNFPGTGYTTNEKLFF.

This chain links TRBV30 with TRBJ1-6, with 7 bases fitting TRBD1. Germline lookup yields CDR1 GTSNPN and CDR2 SVGIG (reference sequence). The CDR3 runs to 13 residues. Germline trimming cut 8 bases from V and 6 bases from J; bases unmatched to any gene: 7. The CDR3 is CARSRQGNSPLHF. The CDR3 DNA sequence: TGTGCCCGTTCTAGACAGGGTAATTCACCCCTCCACTTT.

This chain joins TRBV29-1 and TRBJ1-1; 9 bases align to TRBD1. Per germline, CDR1 SQVTM and CDR2 ANQGSEA. Germline trimming cut 4 bases from V and 6 bases from J; bases unmatched to any gene: 12. The CDR3 contains 15 residues. CDR3 amino acids: CSVGGQGGRGSEAFF. CDR3 DNA: TGCAGCGTTGGGGGACAGGGAGGTAGAGGCTCTGAAGCTTTCTTT.

J is TRBJ2-3 and V is TRBV10-1; a possible D gene is TRBD1 (5 bases). This CDR3 has 12 amino acids. The V end lost 4 bases, the J end lost 6 bases, and 8 bases lay between the germline ends. The germline V gene has CDR1 WNHNN and CDR2 SYGVQD (reference sequence). The CDR3 sequence: CASSGAGDTQYF. Here the CDR3 DNA reads TGCGCCAGCAGTGGGGCAGGGGATACGCAGTATTTT.

DNA of the CDR3: TGTGCCAGCAGCTCAGTCTATAGCAATCAGCCCCAGCATTTT. This gives the protein CASSSVYSNQPQHF. The gene calls are TRBV5-5 and TRBJ1-5; D is unclear. V was cut by 3 bases and J by 0 bases, with 7 bases left in between. The CDR3 totals 14 residues. The germline V gene has CDR1 SGHKS and CDR2 YYEKEE (reference sequence).

V and J are TRBV7-9 and TRBJ1-1; D call uncertain. The V end was cut by 5 bases, the J end by 0 bases, with 13 bases between. The CDR3 consists of 15 residues. CDR1 is SEHNR and CDR2 is FQNEAQ in the germline V gene (reference sequence). The CDR3 DNA is TGTGCCAGCAGCCCTCGCGCAGGACTGAACACTGAAGCTTTCTTT. This sequence encodes CASSPRAGLNTEAFF. Together with reference TRBV7-9 and TRBJ1-1, the CDR3 gives the full variable domain: DTGVSQNPRHKITKRGQNVTFRCDPISEHNRLYWYRQTLGQGPEFLTYFQNEAQLEKSRLLSDRFSAERPKGSFSTLEIQRTEQGDSAMYLCASSPRAGLNTEAFFGQGTRLTVV.

The J gene is TRBJ1-1, the V gene TRBV6-6; 7 positions match TRBD1. Per germline, CDR1 MNHNY and CDR2 SVGAGI (reference sequence). The junction had 12 bases not matched to a gene; V was cut back by 5 bases and J by 6 bases. The length of the CDR3 is 15 residues. DNA of the CDR3: TGTGCCAGCAGTCCATCCGACAGGGCCTACCCTGAAGCTTTCTTT. It translates to CASSPSDRAYPEAFF.

This chain connects TRBV5-1 to TRBJ2-3; a weak D match, TRBD2 (5 bases). The CDR3 has 16 residues. Trimming took off 6 bases at V and 1 base at J, with 18 bases between the two ends. Germline assignment: CDR1 SGHRS and CDR2 YFSETQ. Written as DNA, the CDR3 is TGCGCCAGCATCCCTAGCTTCCAACACGGCACAGATACGCAGTATTTT. It encodes CASIPSFQHGTDTQYF. Based on the CDR3 plus reference TRBV5-1 and TRBJ2-3, the full variable domain is KAGVTQTPRYLIKTRGQQVTLSCSPISGHRSVSWYQQTPGQGLQFLFEYFSETQRNKGNFPGRFSGRQFSNSRSEMNVSTLELGDSALYLCASIPSFQHGTDTQYFGPGTRLTVL.

The gene calls are TRBV6-6 and TRBJ2-7, with D unresolved. This CDR3 is built from 14 residues. The germline V and J ends were trimmed by 2 bases and 2 bases, with 10 bases remaining between them. Germline V gene sequence: CDR1 MNHNY, CDR2 SVGAGI (reference sequence). The CDR3 DNA sequence: TGTGCCAGCAGTTACGGATCAGGAACCTACGAGCAGTACTTC. Translating gives CASSYGSGTYEQYF.

The rearrangement joins TRBV29-1 to TRBJ1-4; D might be TRBD1 (6 bases). The germline V and J ends were trimmed by 4 bases and 14 bases, with 17 bases remaining between them. This CDR3 spans 12 amino acids. Per germline, CDR1 SQVTM and CDR2 ANQGSEA. The CDR3 protein is CSVARETGILFF. Written as DNA, the CDR3 is TGCAGCGTTGCCCGAGAGACAGGTATCCTGTTTTTT.

This chain links TRBV21-1 with TRBJ2-7; no DNA check was done on the table's D call, TRBD1. TRBV21-1 is a known pseudogene. The CDR3 covers 16 residues. CDR3: CASRATGQGRKYEQYF. CDR3 in DNA: TGTGCCAGCAGGGCCACGGGACAGGGTAGGAAATACGAGCAGTACTTC.

This rearrangement joins TRBV4-2 to TRBJ2-3; D possibly matches TRBD1 or TRBD2 (5 bases each). V lost 0 bases and J lost 4, with 11 bases in between. There are 15 residues in the CDR3. Looked up from germline, CDR1 is LGHNA and CDR2 is YNFKEQ. The CDR3 region is CASSQDRDPPDTQYF. The CDR3 DNA reads TGTGCCAGCAGCCAAGATCGGGACCCCCCAGATACGCAGTATTTT.

The CDR3: CASSGQGNVGEQYF. In DNA, the CDR3 is TGTGCCAGCTCAGGGCAGGGGAATGTGGGCGAGCAGTACTTC. The V call is TRBV18, the J call TRBJ2-7; D is possibly TRBD1 (6 bases). Per the germline V gene, CDR1 is KGHSH and CDR2 is LQKENI. The CDR3 spans 14 residues. The V end was cut by 5 bases, the J end by 6 bases, with 17 bases between.

The chain links TRBV30 to TRBJ1-2; D is undetermined. This CDR3 spans 11 amino acids. Germline CDR1 GTSNPN, CDR2 SVGIG (reference sequence). Deletions cut 1 base from V and 5 bases from J, with 5 bases between. CDR3 bases: TGTGCCTGGAGTGGGCTTTATGGCTACACCTTC. Its translation is CAWSGLYGYTF.

The V call is TRBV30, the J call TRBJ1-1; D might be TRBD1 (6 bases). Germline assignment: CDR1 GTSNPN and CDR2 SVGIG (reference sequence). Trimming removed 3 bases at V and 2 bases at J, with 13 bases between. The CDR3 length is 14 residues. The CDR3 sequence: CAWRQGGFNTEAFF. The CDR3 DNA reads TGTGCCTGGAGACAGGGCGGTTTTAACACTGAAGCTTTCTTT.

This clone ranks as medium-sized. The chain combines TRBV4-2 with TRBJ2-7; 8 bases align to TRBD1. The CDR3 has 15 amino acids. J lost 0 bases, V lost 3 bases, and 4 bases had no gene match. CDR1 LGHNA and CDR2 YNFKEQ come from the germline V gene. The chain's CDR3 is CASSQRQGSSYEQYF. CDR3 sequence (DNA): TGTGCCAGCAGCCAGCGACAGGGGAGCTCCTACGAGCAGTACTTC.

The genes are TRBV30 and TRBJ2-2, with D perhaps matching TRBD1 or TRBD2 (5 bases each). V lost 1 base to trimming and J lost 3 bases, with 18 bases between them. The CDR3 length is 17 residues. Germline V gene lookup returns CDR1 GTSNPN and CDR2 SVGIG (reference sequence). The CDR3 here is CAWSGGLRGRYTGELFF. CDR3 nucleotides: TGTGCCTGGAGTGGGGGGTTGAGGGGACGGTACACCGGGGAGCTGTTTTTT.

This clone was seen only once. One end of the junction fails to match germline, which may point to a read error. V usage is TRBV2 and J usage is TRBJ2-1; 9 bases are shared with TRBD1. Germline CDR1 and CDR2: SNHLY and FYNNEI. CDR3 length: 12 amino acids. The CDR3: CASSSPGQGILF. CDR3 nucleotide sequence: TGTGCCAGCAGTTCTCCGGGACAGGGTATCCTCTTC.

This clone showed up just a few times. The rearrangement links TRBV6-6 to TRBJ2-1, with D maybe TRBD1 (5 bases). Trimming took off 7 bases at V and 5 bases at J, with 12 bases between the two ends. The CDR3 totals 13 residues. CDR1 MNHNY and CDR2 SVGAGI come from the germline V gene (reference sequence). CDR3 coding DNA: TGTGCCAGCATCCTCCAGGGCCACAATGAGCAGTTCTTC. It codes for CASILQGHNEQFF.

The chain couples TRBV5-4 to TRBJ2-1; D is ambiguous. This CDR3 has 14 amino acids. CDR1 and CDR2 from the germline V gene are SGHNT and YYREEE (reference sequence). V was cut by 4 bases and J by 10 bases, with 18 bases left in between. The CDR3 DNA reads as TGTGCCAGCAGCCCAGGTCGAAACCCCTTAGAGCAGTTCTTC. Translation: CASSPGRNPLEQFF.

The gene calls are TRBV29-1 and TRBJ2-1, with unresolved D. Per the germline V gene, CDR1 is SQVTM and CDR2 is ANQGSEA. The CDR3 contains 16 residues. Trimming took 7 bases from V and 3 from J, leaving 22 bases between them. The chain's CDR3 is CSATDPSSGVYNEQFF. CDR3 sequence (DNA): TGCAGCGCCACAGACCCGTCTAGTGGGGTCTACAATGAGCAGTTCTTC.